The TCR beta chain under discussion was sequenced for a study of cytomegalovirus exposure and HLA in healthy donors. The study, taken as a whole, reports: Compared with the roughly 700-donor mean, an Asian-associated ancestry cluster reportedly had fewer N-insertions, according to a later analysis.

The CDR3 contains 14 residues. The V gene's germline CDR1 is SSHAT and CDR2 FNYEAQ (reference sequence). As regards this clone: Antigen: not known. Mismatch with germline at one junction end may stem from a read error.

PCR employed 60 Vbeta and 13 Jbeta primers. Clones were read by immunoSEQ multiplex PCR, and TCRdb kept only the in-frame ones, dropping some. The table includes about 160,000 clones, roughly 89% detected once. The sequenced sample consisted of PBMCs. The receptor was isolated from a woman in her twenties or thirties in good health and CMV-seronegative. V usage is TRBV7-7 and J usage is TRBJ2-5; TRBD2 matches 12 bases. DNA of the CDR3: TGTGCCAGCAGCCTAGCGGGAGGGCTAGAGACCCAGTACTTC. Translated, it gives CASSLAGGLETQYF.